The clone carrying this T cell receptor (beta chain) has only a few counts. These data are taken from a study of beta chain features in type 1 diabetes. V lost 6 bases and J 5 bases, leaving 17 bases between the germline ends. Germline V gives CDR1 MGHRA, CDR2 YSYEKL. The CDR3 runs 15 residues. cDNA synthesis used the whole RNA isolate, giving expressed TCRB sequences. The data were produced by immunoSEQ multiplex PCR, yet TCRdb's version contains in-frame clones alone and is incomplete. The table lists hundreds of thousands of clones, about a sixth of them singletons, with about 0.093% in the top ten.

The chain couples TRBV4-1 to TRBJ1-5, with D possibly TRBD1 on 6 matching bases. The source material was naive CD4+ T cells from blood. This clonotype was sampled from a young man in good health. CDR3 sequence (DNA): TGCGCCAGCAGTCTGTCTACAGGGTCCTATCAGCCCCAGCATTTT. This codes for CASSLSTGSYQPQHF.